This T cell receptor (beta chain) was found in a study of T cells in Graves' hyperthyroidism and ophthalmopathy. The ends were cut back, 6 bases at V and 3 bases at J, with 13 bases in the middle. There are 13 residues in the CDR3. Germline-derived CDR1 and CDR2 are SGDLS and YYNGEE. Study-level points and caveats: Ophthalmopathy could be told apart from stable hyperthyroidism with a 13 V-J model. Blood shared most expanded thyroid clonotypes above 0.001.

Concerning this clonotype: Its antigen remains unknown.

Graves' hyperthyroidism was deemed stable absent ophthalmopathy progression within 18 months. Researchers barred patients who had uncontrolled infection, other autoimmune disease, pregnancy or lactation. TCR beta CDR3 sequences were amplified from RNA transcripts. RT-PCR in the first round (using the HTBI primer set) targeted the TCR CDR3. TCRdb reprocessed the multiplex PCR reads with MiXCR, giving one entry per CDR3 protein. The sample holds 750,000 to 900,000 distinct CDR3 sequences, over 35% seen once. The sequence came from a man aged 18 to 29 with Graves' hyperthyroidism. The rearrangement links TRBV9 to TRBJ2-7, with D unresolved. Material: blood. The DNA of the CDR3 is TGTGCCAGCACCCTGGACCTCGACTACGAGCAGTACTTC. It is translated as CASTLDLDYEQYF.